This TCR beta chain was documented in a study of cytomegalovirus exposure and HLA in healthy donors. Study findings and constraints: In vitro, three CMV-associated chains proved specific for CMV antigens. Evidence from a later analysis indicated that most CMV-associated TCR beta chains looked HLA-restricted.

PCR primers comprised 60 Vbeta and 13 Jbeta primers. The table came from immunoSEQ multiplex PCR; TCRdb's copy has only in-frame clones and leaves some out. The repertoire has approximately 110,000 clones, under 85% of them found once; the top ten carry about 4%. CDR1 is MRHNA, CDR2 SNTAGT, per germline. The CDR3 is 16 amino acids. Trimming took off 5 bases at V and 0 bases at J, with 17 bases between the two ends. A remark on this clone: Its antigen is unknown.

Material for sequencing was PBMCs. V gene TRBV6-4 combines with J gene TRBJ2-7; D gene unclear. This sequence was found in a woman in her forties or fifties in good health and CMV-seropositive. CDR3 region: CASSHFRGLDSYEQYF. The CDR3 coding sequence is TGTGCCAGCAGTCACTTTAGAGGCTTAGACTCCTACGAGCAGTACTTC.